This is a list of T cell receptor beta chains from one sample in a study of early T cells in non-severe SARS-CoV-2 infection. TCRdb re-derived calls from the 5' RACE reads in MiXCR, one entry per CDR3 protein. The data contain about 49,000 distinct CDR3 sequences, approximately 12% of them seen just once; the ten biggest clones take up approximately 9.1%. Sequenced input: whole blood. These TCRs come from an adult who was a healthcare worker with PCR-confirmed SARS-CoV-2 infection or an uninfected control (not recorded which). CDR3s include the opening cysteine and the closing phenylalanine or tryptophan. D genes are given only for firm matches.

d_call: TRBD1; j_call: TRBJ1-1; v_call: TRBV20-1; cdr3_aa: CSARDENRGKTEAFF
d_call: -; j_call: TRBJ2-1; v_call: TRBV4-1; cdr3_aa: CASSQGLANGNEQFF
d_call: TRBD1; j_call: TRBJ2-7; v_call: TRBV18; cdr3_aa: CASSPTGGAGLIGGEQYF
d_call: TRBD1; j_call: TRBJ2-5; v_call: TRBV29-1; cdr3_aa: CSVVGQGMKTQYF
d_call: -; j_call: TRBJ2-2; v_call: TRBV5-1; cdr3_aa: CASSLYRNANTGELFF
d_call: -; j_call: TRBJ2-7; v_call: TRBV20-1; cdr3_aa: CSVSRSGDVHEQYF
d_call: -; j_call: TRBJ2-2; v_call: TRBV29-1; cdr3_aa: CSVDFGGRLFF
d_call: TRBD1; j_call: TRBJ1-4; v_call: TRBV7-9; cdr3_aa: CASSLAVDRESEKLFF
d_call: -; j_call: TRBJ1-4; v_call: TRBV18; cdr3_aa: CASSLVLGRGEKLFF
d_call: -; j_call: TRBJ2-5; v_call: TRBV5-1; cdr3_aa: CASSFPGTSGETQYF
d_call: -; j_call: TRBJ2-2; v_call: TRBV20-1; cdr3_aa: CSTRRGLGGELFF
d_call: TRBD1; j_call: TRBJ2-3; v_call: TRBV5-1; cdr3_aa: CASSLAGTGWSDTQYF
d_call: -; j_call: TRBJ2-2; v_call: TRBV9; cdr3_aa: CASSVATGELFF
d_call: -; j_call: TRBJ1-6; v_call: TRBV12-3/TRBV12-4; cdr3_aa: CASSPRIRTGSPLHF
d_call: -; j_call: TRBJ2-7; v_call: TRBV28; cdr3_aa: CASNPGMGQYF
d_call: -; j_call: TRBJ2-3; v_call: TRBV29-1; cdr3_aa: CSVVPWDTQYF
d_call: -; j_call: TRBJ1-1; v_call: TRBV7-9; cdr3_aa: CASSLGQYLEAFF
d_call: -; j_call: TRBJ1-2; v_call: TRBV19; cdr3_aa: CASAGSNYGYTF
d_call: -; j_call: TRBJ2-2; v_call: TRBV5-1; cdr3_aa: CASSLRANTGELFF
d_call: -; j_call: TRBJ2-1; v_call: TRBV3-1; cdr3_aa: CASSQALRGEQFF
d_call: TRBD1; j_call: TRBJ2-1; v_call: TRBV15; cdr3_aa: CATSGTGTGGYEQFF
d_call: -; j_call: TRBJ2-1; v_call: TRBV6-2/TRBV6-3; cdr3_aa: CASSYSRGEQFF
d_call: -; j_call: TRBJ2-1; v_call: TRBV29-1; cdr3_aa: CSVDSSSYNEQFF
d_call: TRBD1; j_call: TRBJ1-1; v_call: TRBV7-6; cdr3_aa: CASSLYTGGLPEAFF
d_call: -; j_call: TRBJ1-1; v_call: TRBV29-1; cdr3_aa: CSVVREGLAFF
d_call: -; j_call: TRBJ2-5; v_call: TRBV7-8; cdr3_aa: CASSPLEWDFQETQYF
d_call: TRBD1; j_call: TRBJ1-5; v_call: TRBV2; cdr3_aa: CASSEGRGGQPQHF